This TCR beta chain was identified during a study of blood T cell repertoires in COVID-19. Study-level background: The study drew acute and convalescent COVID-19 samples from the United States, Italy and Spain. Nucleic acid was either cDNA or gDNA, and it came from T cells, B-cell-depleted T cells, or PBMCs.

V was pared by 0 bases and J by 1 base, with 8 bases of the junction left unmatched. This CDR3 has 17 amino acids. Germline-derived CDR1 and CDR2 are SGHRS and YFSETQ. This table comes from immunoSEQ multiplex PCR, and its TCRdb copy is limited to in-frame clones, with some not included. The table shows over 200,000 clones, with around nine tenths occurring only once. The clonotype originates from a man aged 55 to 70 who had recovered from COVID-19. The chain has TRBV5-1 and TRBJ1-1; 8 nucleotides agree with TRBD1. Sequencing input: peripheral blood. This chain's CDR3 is CASSLEIGDRRNTEAFF. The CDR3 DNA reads TGCGCCAGCAGCTTGGAAATTGGGGACAGGAGGAACACTGAAGCTTTCTTT. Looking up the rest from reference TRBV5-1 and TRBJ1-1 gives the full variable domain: KAGVTQTPRYLIKTRGQQVTLSCSPISGHRSVSWYQQTPGQGLQFLFEYFSETQRNKGNFPGRFSGRQFSNSRSEMNVSTLELGDSALYLCASSLEIGDRRNTEAFFGQGTRLTVV.